This T cell receptor beta chain was documented in a study of tumor and adjacent non-tumor tissue in lung cancer. On the study more broadly: The patients, roughly 10 men and about 5 women, were roughly 31 to 85 with stage I to III disease. Around 4.5 million productive TCRbeta reads were obtained per sample on average.

Study conclusions and caveats: Tumor tissue had significantly higher TCR diversity than normal lung. Tumor repertoires had a smaller top 100 clone share than normal lung.

RNA was extracted from bulk tissue without any cell sorting. This non-tumor lung sample came from over 3 cm beyond the tumor edge. TCRbeta libraries were built with three rounds of nested PCR, modified from ARM-PCR. TCRdb re-analysed the multiplex PCR reads in MiXCR, keeping a single row per CDR3 protein. The table lists 80,000 to 100,000 distinct CDR3 sequences, roughly 80% of them singletons. Notes on this clonotype: Its antigen is unidentified. An end of the junction differs from the germline gene, which may be a read error.

This CDR3 spans 14 amino acids. In germline, CDR1 is SGHAT, CDR2 FQDESV (reference sequence). V is TRBV11-1 and J is TRBJ2-3; D is unresolved. The sequenced sample was distant non-tumor lung tissue. The TCR originated in a man aged 60 to 69 with small cell lung cancer. In DNA, the CDR3 is TGTGCCAGCAGCTTACTTAACGGTACAGAGACGCAGTATTTT. This gives the protein CASSLLNGTETQYF.